One and the same sample provided the 18 T cell receptor beta chains below, sequenced in a study of blood T cell repertoires in COVID-19. TCRdb's copy holds only in-frame clones and misses some; the assay was immunoSEQ multiplex PCR. Seen here are 150,000 to 200,000 clones, 85% to 95% observed once, and the top ten hold approximately 2%. The specimen sequenced was peripheral blood. The receptors here all came from a woman aged 60-75 years with COVID-19, enrolled during active disease.

The chain links TRBV6-5 to TRBJ1-5; TRBD1 agrees at 8 bases. This CDR3 is built from 13 residues. CDR1 is MNHEY, CDR2 SVGAGI, per germline. Germline trimming cut 5 bases from V and 7 bases from J; bases unmatched to any gene: 4. The CDR3 bases are TGTGCCAGCAGTCAGGACAGGGCCCAGCCCCAGCATTTT. Translation gives CASSQDRAQPQHF.

The chain links TRBV19 to TRBJ1-2; 7 nucleotides agree with TRBD1. This CDR3 has 16 residues. Germline V gene data show CDR1 as LNHDA and CDR2 as SQIVND (reference sequence). Trimming cost V 3 bases and J 0 bases; bases outside gene matches: 7. For the CDR3, the DNA is TGTGCCAGTAGTATGGGGCCGGGACAGACTAACTATGGCTACACCTTC. As protein: CASSMGPGQTNYGYTF.

This chain connects TRBV9 to TRBJ1-1; D might be TRBD1 (5 bases). CDR1 and CDR2 (germline): SGDLS, YYNGEE. With 9 bases removed from V and 6 bases from J, the gap between germline ends came to 24 bases. The CDR3 contains 15 residues. The CDR3 DNA reads TGTGCCACACTCCCTTGGGGGGGTTCGGTCTCTGAAGCTTTCTTT. It yields the protein CATLPWGGSVSEAFF.

This clone was observed once. The chain employs TRBV18 and TRBJ2-1, with 7 nucleotides matching TRBD1. This CDR3 region has 17 residues. In germline, CDR1 is KGHSH, CDR2 LQKENI. The ends lost 0 bases at V and 6 bases at J; junction bases unmatched: 11. CDR3 sequence (DNA): TGTGCCAGCTCACCACCCAAGGGGACAGTCGGCCCCAATGAGCAGTTCTTC. It specifies CASSPPKGTVGPNEQFF.

This clone is medium-sized (0.01 to 0.1%) in the sample. V is TRBV25-1 and J is TRBJ2-2; 7 positions agree with TRBD1. The CDR3 loop spans 15 amino acids. V shed 4 bases and J 3 bases; nucleotides not matched to a gene: 5. Germline V lookup: CDR1 MGHDK, CDR2 SYGVNS. The CDR3, as DNA: TGTGCCAGCAGTGCCGGTACAGGGGACACCGGGGAGCTGTTTTTT. Translation: CASSAGTGDTGELFF. The full variable domain, with the rest looked up from reference TRBV25-1 and TRBJ2-2, is EADIYQTPRYLVIGTGKKITLECSQTMGHDKMYWYQQDPGMELHLIHYSYGVNSTEKGDLSSESTVSRIRTEHFPLTLESARPSHTSQYLCASSAGTGDTGELFFGEGSRLTVL.

This clone has a single count. The J gene is TRBJ1-1, the V gene TRBV15; D is ambiguous. Trimming took 5 bases from V and 5 from J, leaving 15 bases between them. Germline V gene sequence: CDR1 LNHNV, CDR2 YYDKDF (reference sequence). The CDR3 loop spans 14 amino acids. CDR3 loop: CATSGDLGRTEAFF. The CDR3 DNA sequence: TGTGCCACCAGCGGCGATTTAGGGAGAACTGAAGCTTTCTTT.

The rearrangement joins TRBV7-3 to TRBJ2-7; D is possibly TRBD1 (5 bases). V was cut by 9 bases and J by 3 bases, with 9 bases left in between. Germline V gene sequence: CDR1 SGHTA, CDR2 FQGTGA. The CDR3 is made up of 11 amino acids. CDR3 sequence (DNA): TGTGCCAGATTAACAGGCTACGAGCAGTACTTC. This sequence encodes CARLTGYEQYF.

This clone came up a few times. The chain combines TRBV9 with TRBJ1-1; D is possibly TRBD1 (5 bases). CDR1 is SGDLS and CDR2 is YYNGEE in the germline V gene. V lost 0 bases to trimming and J lost 0 bases, with 9 bases between them. CDR3 length: 15 residues. CDR3 nucleotide sequence: TGTGCCAGCAGCGTAGACCCAGGGTTGAACACTGAAGCTTTCTTT. Encoded protein: CASSVDPGLNTEAFF. The variable domain in full, completed from reference TRBV9 and TRBJ1-1, reads DSGVTQTPKHLITATGQRVTLRCSPRSGDLSVYWYQQSLDQGLQFLIQYYNGEERAKGNILERFSAQQFPDLHSELNLSSLELGDSALYFCASSVDPGLNTEAFFGQGTRLTVV.

The gene calls are TRBV19 and TRBJ1-2; perhaps TRBD1 as D (5 bases). Germline V gene data show CDR1 as LNHDA and CDR2 as SQIVND (reference sequence). The CDR3 runs to 16 residues. V gave up 3 bases and J gave up 4 bases, with 18 bases separating them. The CDR3, as DNA: TGTGCCAGTAGTATCCTAGGCCCCCAGGGCAGCTATGGCTACACCTTC. This gives the protein CASSILGPQGSYGYTF. Drawing the rest from reference TRBV19 and TRBJ1-2, the complete variable domain is DGGITQSPKYLFRKEGQNVTLSCEQNLNHDAMYWYRQDPGQGLRLIYYSQIVNDFQKGDIAEGYSVSREKKESFPLTVTSAQKNPTAFYLCASSILGPQGSYGYTFGSGTRLTVV.

The V and J genes are TRBV11-2 and TRBJ1-5, with a possible D match to TRBD1 (6 bases). The CDR3 loop spans 12 amino acids. Germline assignment: CDR1 SGHAT and CDR2 FQNNGV. V lost 5 bases and J 6 bases, leaving 8 bases between the germline ends. CDR3 protein: CASSRGGQPQHF. Written as DNA, the CDR3 is TGTGCCAGCAGCCGAGGGGGTCAGCCCCAGCATTTT.

The chain has TRBV5-1 and TRBJ2-5; maybe TRBD2 (6 bases). Trimming cost V 4 bases and J 0 bases, with 13 bases left between them. The CDR3 extends over 15 amino acids. Germline values: CDR1 SGHRS, CDR2 YFSETQ. This CDR3 is CASSPLRGNQETQYF. DNA of the CDR3: TGCGCCAGCAGCCCCCTACGGGGGAACCAAGAGACCCAGTACTTC.

This clone was counted a single time. This sequence joins TRBV11-2 and TRBJ2-5; 7 positions match TRBD2. The CDR3 length is 16 residues. CDR1 is SGHAT, CDR2 FQNNGV, per germline. V gave up 4 bases and J gave up 2 bases; unmatched junction bases: 10. The CDR3, as DNA: TGTGCCAGCAGCTCTGGTAGCGGGTGGGTGCAAGAGACCCAGTACTTC. Its protein is CASSSGSGWVQETQYF.

J is TRBJ1-4 and V is TRBV6-6, with 9 bases aligning to TRBD1. Germline CDR1 is MNHNY and CDR2 is SVGAGI (reference sequence). V was pared by 5 bases and J by 11 bases, with 3 bases of the junction left unmatched. The CDR3 contains 12 residues. CDR3 protein: CASSPGTGKLFF. The CDR3 DNA reads TGTGCCAGCAGTCCCGGGACAGGGAAACTGTTTTTT.

The CDR3 region has the DNA TGTGCTAGTGCCCTCGGACTAGCGGGGGTTTACGAGCAGTACTTC. Amino acids: CASALGLAGVYEQYF. This sequence joins TRBV12-5 and TRBJ2-7; 13 nucleotides align to TRBD2. This CDR3 is 15 amino acids long. Germline values: CDR1 LGHNT, CDR2 FRNRAP. V dropped 7 bases and J dropped 4; count of bases not matched to a gene: 7.

The rearrangement joins TRBV2 to TRBJ1-2; D not resolved. Trimming removed 4 bases from V and 2 bases from J, with 11 bases in between. The CDR3 covers 14 residues. Germline-derived CDR1 and CDR2 are SNHLY and FYNNEI. In nucleotides, the CDR3 is TGTGCCAGCAGTGTCGGGGAAACGAACTATGGCTACACCTTC. Translating it yields CASSVGETNYGYTF.

The chain joins TRBV7-2 to TRBJ1-5, with a tentative D call TRBD1 (5 bases). This CDR3 is built from 14 residues. Germline values: CDR1 SGHTA, CDR2 FQGNSA. The ends were cut back, 5 bases at V and 7 bases at J, with 15 bases in the middle. The CDR3 DNA follows: TGTGCCAGCAGCGTGGGGGGAACTTGGCAGCCCCAGCATTTT. Residues: CASSVGGTWQPQHF.

V is TRBV20-1 and J is TRBJ2-7, with 8 bases that match TRBD1. J gave up 3 bases and V 3 bases, and 13 bases lay outside the gene matches. Germline V gene sequence: CDR1 DFQATT, CDR2 SNEGSKA (reference sequence). This CDR3 contains 16 residues. The CDR3 region is CSASETGDPRIYEQYF. The DNA of the CDR3 is TGCAGTGCTAGTGAGACAGGGGACCCAAGAATCTACGAGCAGTACTTC.

With respect to this clone: A junction end diverges from the germline sequence, so it may reflect a read error. The same CDR3 can be traced to other DNA sequences in this sample. This chain's CDR3 is CASSSRDNQPQHF. Written as DNA, the CDR3 is TGCGCCAGTAGCTCCAGGGACAATCAGCCCCAGCATTTT. This chain joins TRBV19 and TRBJ1-5; tentative D call: TRBD1 (5 bases). The CDR3 spans 13 residues. Germline CDR1 reads LNHDA; CDR2 reads SQIVND (reference sequence). The full variable domain, in which reference TRBV19 and TRBJ1-5 provide the parts outside the CDR3, is DGGITQSPKYLFRKEGQNVTLSCEQNLNHDAMYWYRQDPGQGLRLIYYSQIVNDFQKGDIAEGYSVSREKKESFPLTVTSAQKNPTAFYLCASSSRDNQPQHFGDGTRLSIL.